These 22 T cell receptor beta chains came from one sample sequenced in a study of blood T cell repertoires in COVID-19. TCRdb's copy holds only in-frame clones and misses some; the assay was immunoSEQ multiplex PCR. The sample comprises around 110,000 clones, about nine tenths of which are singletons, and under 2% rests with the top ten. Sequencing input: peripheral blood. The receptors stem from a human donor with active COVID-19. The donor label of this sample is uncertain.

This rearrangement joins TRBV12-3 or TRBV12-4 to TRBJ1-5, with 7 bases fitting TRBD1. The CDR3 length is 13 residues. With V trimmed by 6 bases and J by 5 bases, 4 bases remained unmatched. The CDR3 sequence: CASSLTGYQPQHF. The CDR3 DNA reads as TGTGCCAGCAGCCTGACAGGGTATCAGCCCCAGCATTTT.

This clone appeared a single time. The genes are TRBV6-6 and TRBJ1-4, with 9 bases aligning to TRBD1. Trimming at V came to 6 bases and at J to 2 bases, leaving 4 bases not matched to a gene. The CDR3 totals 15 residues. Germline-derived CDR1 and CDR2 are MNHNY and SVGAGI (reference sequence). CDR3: CASRNTGGTNEKLFF. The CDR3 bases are TGTGCCAGCAGAAATACAGGGGGCACTAATGAAAAACTGTTTTTT.

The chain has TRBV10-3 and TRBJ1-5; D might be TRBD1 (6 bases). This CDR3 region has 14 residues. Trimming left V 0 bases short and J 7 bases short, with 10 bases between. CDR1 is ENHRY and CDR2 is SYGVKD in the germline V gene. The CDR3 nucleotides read TGTGCCATCAGTGAGTCGCAGGGGTACCAGCCCCAGCATTTT. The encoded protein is CAISESQGYQPQHF.

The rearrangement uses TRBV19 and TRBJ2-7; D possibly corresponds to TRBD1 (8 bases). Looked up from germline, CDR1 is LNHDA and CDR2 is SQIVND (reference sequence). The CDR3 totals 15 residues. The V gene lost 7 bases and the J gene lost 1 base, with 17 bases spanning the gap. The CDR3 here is CASTKRGDRSYEQYF. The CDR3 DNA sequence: TGTGCCAGTACCAAACGGGGGGACAGGTCCTACGAGCAGTACTTC.

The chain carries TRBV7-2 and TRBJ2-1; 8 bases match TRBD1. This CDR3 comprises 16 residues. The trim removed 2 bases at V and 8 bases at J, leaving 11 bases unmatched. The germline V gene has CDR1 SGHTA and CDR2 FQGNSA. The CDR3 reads CASSLPTADRGYEQFF. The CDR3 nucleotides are TGTGCCAGCAGCTTACCGACCGCCGACAGGGGCTATGAGCAGTTCTTC.

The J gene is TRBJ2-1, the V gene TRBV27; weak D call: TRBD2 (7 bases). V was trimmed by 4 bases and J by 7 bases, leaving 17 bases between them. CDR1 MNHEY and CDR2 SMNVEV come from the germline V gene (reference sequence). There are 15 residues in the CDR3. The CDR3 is CASSSGGGRRNEQFF. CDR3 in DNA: TGTGCCAGCAGTTCTGGCGGGGGCCGGAGAAATGAGCAGTTCTTC.

CDR3: CASSVGAGGNTEAFF. The CDR3 DNA is TGTGCCAGCAGCGTAGGCGCAGGGGGGAACACTGAAGCTTTCTTT. The chain uses TRBV9 and TRBJ1-1; 7 nucleotides agree with TRBD1. V gave up 0 bases and J gave up 1 base; unmatched junction bases: 3. The CDR3 extends over 15 amino acids. Per the germline V gene, CDR1 is SGDLS and CDR2 is YYNGEE.

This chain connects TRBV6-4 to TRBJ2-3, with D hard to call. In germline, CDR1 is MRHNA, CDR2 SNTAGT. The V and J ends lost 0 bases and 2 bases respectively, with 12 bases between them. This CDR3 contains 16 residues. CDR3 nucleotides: TGTGCCAGCAGTGACTCTGGCAGAACAGACACAGATACGCAGTATTTT. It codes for CASSDSGRTDTDTQYF.

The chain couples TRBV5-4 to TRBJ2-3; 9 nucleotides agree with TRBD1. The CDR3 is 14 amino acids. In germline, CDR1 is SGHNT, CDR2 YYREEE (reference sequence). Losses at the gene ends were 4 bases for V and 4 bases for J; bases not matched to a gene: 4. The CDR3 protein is CASSGRQGADTQYF. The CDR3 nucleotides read TGTGCCAGCAGCGGACGACAGGGGGCAGATACGCAGTATTTT.

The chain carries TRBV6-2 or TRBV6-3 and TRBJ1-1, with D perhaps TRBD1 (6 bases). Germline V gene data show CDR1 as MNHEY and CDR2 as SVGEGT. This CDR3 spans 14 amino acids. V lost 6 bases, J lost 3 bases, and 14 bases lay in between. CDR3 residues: CASRYDRIYTEAFF. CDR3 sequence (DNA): TGTGCCAGCAGATACGACAGGATATACACTGAAGCTTTCTTT.

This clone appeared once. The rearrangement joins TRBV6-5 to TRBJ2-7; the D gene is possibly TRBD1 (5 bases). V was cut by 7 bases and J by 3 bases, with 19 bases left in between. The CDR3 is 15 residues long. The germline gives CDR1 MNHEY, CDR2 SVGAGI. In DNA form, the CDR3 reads TGTGCCAGCATAGGCAGGGTAATTTTGGGCTACGAGCAGTACTTC. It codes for CASIGRVILGYEQYF.

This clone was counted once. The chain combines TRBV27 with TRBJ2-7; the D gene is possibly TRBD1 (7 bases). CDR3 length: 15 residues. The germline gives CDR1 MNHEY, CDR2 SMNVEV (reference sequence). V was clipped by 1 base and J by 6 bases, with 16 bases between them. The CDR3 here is CASSLWGQGGFEQYF. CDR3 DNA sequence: TGTGCCAGCAGTTTATGGGGGCAGGGGGGATTCGAGCAGTACTTC.

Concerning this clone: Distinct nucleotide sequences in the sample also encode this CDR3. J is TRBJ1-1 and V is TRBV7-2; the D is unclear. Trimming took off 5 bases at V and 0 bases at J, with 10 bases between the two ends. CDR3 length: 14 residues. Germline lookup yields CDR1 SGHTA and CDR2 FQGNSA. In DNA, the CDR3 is TGTGCCAGCAGCCCCGGAGATTTGAACACTGAAGCTTTCTTT. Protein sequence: CASSPGDLNTEAFF.

The chain's CDR3 is CASSLVQSNTGELFF. The CDR3 nucleotides are TGTGCCAGCAGCTTGGTACAGTCCAACACCGGGGAGCTGTTTTTT. The chain employs TRBV5-5 and TRBJ2-2; D unclear. Trimming took 0 bases from V and 2 from J, leaving 8 bases between them. This CDR3 is built from 15 residues. Germline lookup yields CDR1 SGHKS and CDR2 YYEKEE (reference sequence).

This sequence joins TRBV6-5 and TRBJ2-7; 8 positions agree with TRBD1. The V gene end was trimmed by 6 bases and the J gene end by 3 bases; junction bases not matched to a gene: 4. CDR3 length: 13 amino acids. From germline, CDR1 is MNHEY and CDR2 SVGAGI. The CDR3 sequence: CASSRTGYYEQYF. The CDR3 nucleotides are TGTGCCAGCAGCAGGACAGGGTACTACGAGCAGTACTTC.

The CDR3 here is CASSARDRASGKLFF. Here the CDR3 DNA reads TGCGCCAGCAGCGCGAGGGACAGGGCGTCGGGAAAACTGTTTTTT. V is TRBV5-1 and J is TRBJ1-4; TRBD1 aligns across 9 bases. CDR3 length: 15 residues. V shed 4 bases, J shed 10 bases, and the junction held 11 bases outside the gene matches. Per the germline V gene, CDR1 is SGHRS and CDR2 is YFSETQ.

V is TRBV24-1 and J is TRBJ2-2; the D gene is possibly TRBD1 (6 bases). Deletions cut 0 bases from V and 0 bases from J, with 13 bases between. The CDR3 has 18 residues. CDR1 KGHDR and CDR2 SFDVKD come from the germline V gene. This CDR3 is CATSDLSRRGANTGELFF. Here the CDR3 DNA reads TGTGCCACCAGTGATTTGAGTCGCAGGGGCGCGAACACCGGGGAGCTGTTTTTT.

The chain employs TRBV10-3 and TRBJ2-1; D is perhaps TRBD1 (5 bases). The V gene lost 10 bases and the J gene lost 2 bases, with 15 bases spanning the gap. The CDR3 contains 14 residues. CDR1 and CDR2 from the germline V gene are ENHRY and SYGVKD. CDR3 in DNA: TGTGCCACCCGTCAGGGCAAAACCTACAATGAGCAGTTCTTC. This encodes CATRQGKTYNEQFF.

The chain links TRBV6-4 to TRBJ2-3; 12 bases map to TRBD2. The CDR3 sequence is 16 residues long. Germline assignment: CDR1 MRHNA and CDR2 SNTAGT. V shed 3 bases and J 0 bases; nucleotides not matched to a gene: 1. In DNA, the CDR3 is TGTGCCAGCAGTGAGCTAGCGGGGGGGAGCACAGATACGCAGTATTTT. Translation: CASSELAGGSTDTQYF.

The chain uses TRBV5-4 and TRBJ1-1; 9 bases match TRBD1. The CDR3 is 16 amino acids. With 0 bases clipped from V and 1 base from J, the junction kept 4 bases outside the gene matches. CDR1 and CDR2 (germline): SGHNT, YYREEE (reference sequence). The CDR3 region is CASSLGTGVGNTEAFF. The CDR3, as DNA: TGTGCCAGCAGCTTGGGGACAGGGGTAGGGAACACTGAAGCTTTCTTT.

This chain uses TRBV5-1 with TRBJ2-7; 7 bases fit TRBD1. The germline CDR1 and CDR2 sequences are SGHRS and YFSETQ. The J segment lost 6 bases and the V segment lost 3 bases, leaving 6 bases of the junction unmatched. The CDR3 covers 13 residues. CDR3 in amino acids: CASSSRQGFEQYF. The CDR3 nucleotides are TGCGCCAGCAGCTCTCGACAGGGTTTCGAGCAGTACTTC.

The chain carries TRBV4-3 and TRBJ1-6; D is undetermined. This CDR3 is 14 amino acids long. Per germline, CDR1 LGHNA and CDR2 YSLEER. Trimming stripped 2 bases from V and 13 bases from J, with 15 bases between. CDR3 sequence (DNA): TGCGCCAGCAGCCAAAACCTCAGGTTTTCTCCCCTCCACTTT. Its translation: CASSQNLRFSPLHF.